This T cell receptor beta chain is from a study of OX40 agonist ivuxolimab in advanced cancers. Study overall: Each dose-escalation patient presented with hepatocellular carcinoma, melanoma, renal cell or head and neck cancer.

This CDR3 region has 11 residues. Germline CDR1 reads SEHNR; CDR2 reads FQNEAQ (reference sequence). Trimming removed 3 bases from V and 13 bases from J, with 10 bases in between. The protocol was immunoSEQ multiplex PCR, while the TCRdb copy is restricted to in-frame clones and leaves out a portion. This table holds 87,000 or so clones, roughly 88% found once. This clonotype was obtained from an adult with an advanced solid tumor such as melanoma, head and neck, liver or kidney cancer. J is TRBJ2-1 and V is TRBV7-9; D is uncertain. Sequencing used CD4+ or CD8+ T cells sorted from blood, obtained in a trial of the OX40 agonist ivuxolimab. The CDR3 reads CASSFRDDQFF. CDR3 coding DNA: TGTGCCAGCAGCTTCCGAGACGATCAGTTCTTC.